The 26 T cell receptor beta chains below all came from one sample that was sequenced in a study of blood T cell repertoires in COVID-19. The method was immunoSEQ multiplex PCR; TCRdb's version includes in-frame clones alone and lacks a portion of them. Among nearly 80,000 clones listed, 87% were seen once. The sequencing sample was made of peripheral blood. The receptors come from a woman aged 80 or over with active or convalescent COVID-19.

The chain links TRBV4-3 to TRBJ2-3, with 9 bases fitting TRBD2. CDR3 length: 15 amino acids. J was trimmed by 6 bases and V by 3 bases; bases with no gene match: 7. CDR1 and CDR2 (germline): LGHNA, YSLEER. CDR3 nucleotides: TGCGCCAGCAGCCATCGAGCGGGGACTAGCGATACGCAGTATTTT. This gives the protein CASSHRAGTSDTQYF.

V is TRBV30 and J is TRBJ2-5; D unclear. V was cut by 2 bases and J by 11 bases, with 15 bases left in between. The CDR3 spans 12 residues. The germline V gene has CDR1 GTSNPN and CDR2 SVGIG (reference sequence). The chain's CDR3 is CAWSQASPEQYF. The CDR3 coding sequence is TGTGCCTGGAGTCAGGCAAGCCCAGAACAGTACTTC.

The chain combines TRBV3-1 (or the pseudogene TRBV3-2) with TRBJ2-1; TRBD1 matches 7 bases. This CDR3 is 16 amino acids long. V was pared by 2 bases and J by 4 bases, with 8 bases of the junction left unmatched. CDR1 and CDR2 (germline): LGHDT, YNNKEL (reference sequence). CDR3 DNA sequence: TGTGCCAGCAGCCAACCGGGACAGCTTATTTACAATGAGCAGTTCTTC. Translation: CASSQPGQLIYNEQFF.

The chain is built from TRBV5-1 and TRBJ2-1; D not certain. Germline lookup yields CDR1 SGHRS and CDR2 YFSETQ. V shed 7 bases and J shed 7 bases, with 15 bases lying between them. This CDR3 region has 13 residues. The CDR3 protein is CASGINLGNEQFF. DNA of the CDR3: TGCGCCAGCGGAATTAATCTCGGGAATGAGCAGTTCTTC. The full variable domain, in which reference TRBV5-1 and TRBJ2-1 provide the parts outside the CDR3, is KAGVTQTPRYLIKTRGQQVTLSCSPISGHRSVSWYQQTPGQGLQFLFEYFSETQRNKGNFPGRFSGRQFSNSRSEMNVSTLELGDSALYLCASGINLGNEQFFGPGTRLTVL.

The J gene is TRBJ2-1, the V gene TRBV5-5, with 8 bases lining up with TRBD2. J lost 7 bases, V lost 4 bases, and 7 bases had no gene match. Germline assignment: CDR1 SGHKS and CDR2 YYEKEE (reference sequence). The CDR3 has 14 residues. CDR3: CASSPGTRGNEQFF. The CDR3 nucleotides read TGTGCCAGCAGCCCGGGGACTAGGGGGAATGAGCAGTTCTTC.

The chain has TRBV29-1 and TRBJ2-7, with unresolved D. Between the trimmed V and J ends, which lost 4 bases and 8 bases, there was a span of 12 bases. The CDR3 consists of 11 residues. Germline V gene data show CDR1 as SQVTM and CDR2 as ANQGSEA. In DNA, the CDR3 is TGCAGCGTTGGTGGCATTCGCAAGCAGTACTTC. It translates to CSVGGIRKQYF.

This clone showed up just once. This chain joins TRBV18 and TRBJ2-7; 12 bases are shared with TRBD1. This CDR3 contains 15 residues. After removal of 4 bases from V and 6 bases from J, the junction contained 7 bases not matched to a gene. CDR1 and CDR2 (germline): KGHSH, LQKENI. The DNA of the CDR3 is TGTGCCAGCTCACAAACCCGGGACAGGGGGCTCGAGCAGTACTTC. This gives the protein CASSQTRDRGLEQYF. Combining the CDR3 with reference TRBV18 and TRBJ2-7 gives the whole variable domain NAGVMQNPRHLVRRRGQEARLRCSPMKGHSHVYWYRQLPEEGLKFMVYLQKENIIDESGMPKERFSAEFPKEGPSILRIQQVVRGDSAAYFCASSQTRDRGLEQYFGPGTRLTVT.

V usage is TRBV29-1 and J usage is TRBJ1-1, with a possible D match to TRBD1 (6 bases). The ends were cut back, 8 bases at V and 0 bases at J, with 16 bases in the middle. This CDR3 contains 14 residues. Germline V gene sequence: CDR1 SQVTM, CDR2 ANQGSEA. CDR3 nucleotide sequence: TGCAGCTCAAGCCGGGACACCATGAACACTGAAGCTTTCTTT. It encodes CSSSRDTMNTEAFF.

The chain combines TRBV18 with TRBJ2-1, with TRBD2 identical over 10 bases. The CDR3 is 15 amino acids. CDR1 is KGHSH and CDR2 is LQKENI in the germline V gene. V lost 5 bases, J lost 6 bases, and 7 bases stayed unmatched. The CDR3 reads CASSSSTSGTNEQFF. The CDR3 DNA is TGTGCCAGCTCATCATCCACTAGCGGGACCAATGAGCAGTTCTTC.

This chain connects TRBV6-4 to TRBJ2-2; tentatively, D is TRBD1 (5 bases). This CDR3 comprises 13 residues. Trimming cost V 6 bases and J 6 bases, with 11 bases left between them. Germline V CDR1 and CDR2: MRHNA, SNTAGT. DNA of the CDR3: TGTGCCAGCAGAGGGCAGGGTGCCGGGGAGCTGTTTTTT. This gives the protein CASRGQGAGELFF.

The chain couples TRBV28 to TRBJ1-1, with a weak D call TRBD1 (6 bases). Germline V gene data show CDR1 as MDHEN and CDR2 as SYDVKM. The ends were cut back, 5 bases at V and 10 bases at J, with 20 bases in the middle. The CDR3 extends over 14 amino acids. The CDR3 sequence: CASSPPAVQGGAFF. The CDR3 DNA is TGTGCCAGCAGTCCCCCCGCGGTCCAAGGGGGAGCTTTCTTT.

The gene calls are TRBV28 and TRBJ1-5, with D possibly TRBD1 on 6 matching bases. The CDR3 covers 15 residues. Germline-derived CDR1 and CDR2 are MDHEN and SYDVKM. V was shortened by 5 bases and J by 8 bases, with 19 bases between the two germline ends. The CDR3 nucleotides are TGTGCCAGCAGTCCGAGGGGGATGGGGGAGAAGCCCCAGCATTTT. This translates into CASSPRGMGEKPQHF.

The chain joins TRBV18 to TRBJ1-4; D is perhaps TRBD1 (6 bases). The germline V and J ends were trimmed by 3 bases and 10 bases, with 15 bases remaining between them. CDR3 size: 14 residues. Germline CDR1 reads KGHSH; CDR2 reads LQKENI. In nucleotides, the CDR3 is TGTGCCAGCTCACCGGGACAAGTTGTAGGAAAACTGTTTTTT. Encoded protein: CASSPGQVVGKLFF.

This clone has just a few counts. In DNA form, the CDR3 reads TGCGCCAGCAGCTTGAAAGCGGGCCAAGAGACCCAGTACTTC. Amino acids: CASSLKAGQETQYF. J is TRBJ2-5 and V is TRBV5-1; D may be TRBD2 (6 bases). This CDR3 has 14 residues. Germline loops: CDR1 SGHRS, CDR2 YFSETQ. The V and J ends lost 1 base and 1 base respectively, with 8 bases between them. The variable domain in full, completed from reference TRBV5-1 and TRBJ2-5, reads KAGVTQTPRYLIKTRGQQVTLSCSPISGHRSVSWYQQTPGQGLQFLFEYFSETQRNKGNFPGRFSGRQFSNSRSEMNVSTLELGDSALYLCASSLKAGQETQYFGPGTRLLVL.

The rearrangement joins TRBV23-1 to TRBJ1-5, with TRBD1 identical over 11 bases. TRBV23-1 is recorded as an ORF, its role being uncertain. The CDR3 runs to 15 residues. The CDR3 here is CARGQGEVSNQPQHF. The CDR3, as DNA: TGCGCGAGGGGACAGGGGGAAGTGAGCAATCAGCCCCAGCATTTT.

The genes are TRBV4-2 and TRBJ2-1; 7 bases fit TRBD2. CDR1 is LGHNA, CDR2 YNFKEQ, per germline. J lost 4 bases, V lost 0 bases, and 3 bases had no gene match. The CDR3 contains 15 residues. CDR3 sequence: CASSQEGGLYNEQFF. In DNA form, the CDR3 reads TGTGCCAGCAGCCAAGAGGGGGGGTTGTACAATGAGCAGTTCTTC.

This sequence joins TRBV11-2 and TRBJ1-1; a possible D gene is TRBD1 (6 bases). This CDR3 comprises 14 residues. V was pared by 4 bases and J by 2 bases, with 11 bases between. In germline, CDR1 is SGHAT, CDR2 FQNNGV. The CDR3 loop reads CASSSDRVNTEAFF. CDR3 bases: TGTGCCAGCAGCTCGGACAGAGTCAACACTGAAGCTTTCTTT.

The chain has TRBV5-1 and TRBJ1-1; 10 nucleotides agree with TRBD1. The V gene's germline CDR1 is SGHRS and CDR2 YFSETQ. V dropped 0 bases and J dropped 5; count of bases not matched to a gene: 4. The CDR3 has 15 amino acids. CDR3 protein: CASSLGQGALTEAFF. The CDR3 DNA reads TGCGCCAGCAGCTTGGGACAGGGGGCGTTGACTGAAGCTTTCTTT.

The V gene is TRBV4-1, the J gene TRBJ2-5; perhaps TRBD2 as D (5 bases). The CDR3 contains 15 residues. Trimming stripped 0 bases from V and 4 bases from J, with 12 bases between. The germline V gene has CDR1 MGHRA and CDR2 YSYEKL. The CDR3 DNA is TGCGCCAGCAGCCAAGATCCGGCTAGCCGAGAGACCCAGTACTTC. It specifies CASSQDPASRETQYF.

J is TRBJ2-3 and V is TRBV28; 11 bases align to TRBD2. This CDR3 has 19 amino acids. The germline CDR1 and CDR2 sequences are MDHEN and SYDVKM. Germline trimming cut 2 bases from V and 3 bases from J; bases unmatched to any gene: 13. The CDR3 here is CASSLPTELAGEETDTQYF. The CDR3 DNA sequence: TGTGCCAGCAGTTTACCCACAGAACTAGCGGGAGAGGAGACAGATACGCAGTATTTT.

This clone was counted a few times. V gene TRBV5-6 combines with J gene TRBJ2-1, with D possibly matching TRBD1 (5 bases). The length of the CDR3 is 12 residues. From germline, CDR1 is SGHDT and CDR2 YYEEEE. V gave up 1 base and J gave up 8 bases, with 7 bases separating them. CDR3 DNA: TGTGCCAGCAGCTTGCAGGGCTATGAGCAGTTCTTC. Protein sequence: CASSLQGYEQFF.

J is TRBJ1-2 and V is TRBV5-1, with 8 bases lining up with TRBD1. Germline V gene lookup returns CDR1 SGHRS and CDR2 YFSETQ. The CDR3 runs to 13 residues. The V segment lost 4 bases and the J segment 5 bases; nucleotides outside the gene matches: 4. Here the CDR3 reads CASSGGQAYGYTF. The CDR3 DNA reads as TGCGCCAGCAGCGGGGGACAGGCATATGGCTACACCTTC.

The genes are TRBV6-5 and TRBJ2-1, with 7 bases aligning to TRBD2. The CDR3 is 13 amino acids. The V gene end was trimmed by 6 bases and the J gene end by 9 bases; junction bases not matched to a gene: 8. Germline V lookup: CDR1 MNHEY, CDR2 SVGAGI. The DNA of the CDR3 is TGTGCCAGCAGACAAACTAGCGCCGGTGAGCAGTTCTTC. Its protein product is CASRQTSAGEQFF.

CDR3 sequence (DNA): TGTGCCAGCTCACACCGACAGACAGATACGCAGTATTTT. Residues: CASSHRQTDTQYF. The gene calls are TRBV18 and TRBJ2-3; TRBD1 is a possible D gene (5 bases). V was cut by 4 bases and J by 3 bases, with 8 bases left in between. The germline CDR1 and CDR2 sequences are KGHSH and LQKENI. This CDR3 has 13 residues.

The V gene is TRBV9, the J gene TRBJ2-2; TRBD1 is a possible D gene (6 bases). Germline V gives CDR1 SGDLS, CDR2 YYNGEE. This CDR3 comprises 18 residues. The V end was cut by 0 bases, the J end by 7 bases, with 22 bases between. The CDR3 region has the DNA TGTGCCAGCAGCGTAGGCGCGTGGGGTCAGGGGACGGGCGGGGAGCTGTTTTTT. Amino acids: CASSVGAWGQGTGGELFF. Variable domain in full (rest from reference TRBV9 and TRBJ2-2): DSGVTQTPKHLITATGQRVTLRCSPRSGDLSVYWYQQSLDQGLQFLIQYYNGEERAKGNILERFSAQQFPDLHSELNLSSLELGDSALYFCASSVGAWGQGTGGELFFGEGSRLTVL.

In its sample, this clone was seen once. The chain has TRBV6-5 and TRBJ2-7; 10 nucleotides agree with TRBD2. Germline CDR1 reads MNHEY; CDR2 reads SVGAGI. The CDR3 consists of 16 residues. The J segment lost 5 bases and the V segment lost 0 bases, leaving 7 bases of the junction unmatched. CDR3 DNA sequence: TGTGCCAGCAGTTACTCGGCGCTAGCGGGAGACCACGAGCAGTACTTC. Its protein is CASSYSALAGDHEQYF.